Listed here are 23 T cell receptor beta chains from one sample, sequenced in a study of T cell responses to AZD1222 COVID-19 vaccine (dated by TCRdb to about 2021). The method behind the library was the immunoSEQ multiplex PCR assay. The immuneACCESS repertoire file appears here via TCRdb, limited to in-frame rearrangements. These files lack a portion of the clones; in checked studies, under half of the deficit traces to unresolved V genes, and the cause of the others is not known. The sample table shows some 200,000 clones, and over 85% are seen once. In total, the top ten clones hold roughly 1% of the sample. The time point label corresponds to: about 28 days (+/-7) after the second vaccine dose. Specimen: peripheral blood, collected 28 days after the second AZD1222 dose. The receptors here all came from an adult who received the AZD1222 COVID-19 vaccine.

CDR3 DNA sequence: TGTGCCAGCAGTTCTACAGGGGGACGGTACACTGAAGCTTTCTTT. Its translation: CASSSTGGRYTEAFF. The rearrangement links TRBV6-6 to TRBJ1-1; 8 bases are a match to TRBD1. Trimming removed 4 bases from V and 3 bases from J; junction bases left unmatched: 7. The CDR3 is 15 residues long. Germline CDR1 reads MNHNY; CDR2 reads SVGAGI (reference sequence).

The chain couples TRBV6-5 to TRBJ2-5, with D uncertain. The CDR3 totals 15 residues. Deletions cut 0 bases from V and 4 bases from J, with 12 bases between. CDR1 is MNHEY, CDR2 SVGAGI, per germline. The CDR3 reads CASSYSTGVGETQYF. CDR3 DNA sequence: TGTGCCAGCAGTTACTCGACTGGGGTGGGAGAGACCCAGTACTTC.

V and J are TRBV7-3 and TRBJ1-1; tentative D call: TRBD1 (5 bases). Germline lookup yields CDR1 SGHTA and CDR2 FQGTGA. This CDR3 contains 15 residues. The ends were cut back, 2 bases at V and 0 bases at J, with 10 bases in the middle. CDR3 in DNA: TGTGCCAGCAGCTTAGTACCAGGGCTGAACACTGAAGCTTTCTTT. Translating gives CASSLVPGLNTEAFF. Supplemented by reference TRBV7-3 and TRBJ1-1, the full variable domain reads GAGVSQTPSNKVTEKGKYVELRCDPISGHTALYWYRQSLGQGPEFLIYFQGTGAADDSGLPNDRFFAVRPEGSVSTLKIQRTERGDSAVYLCASSLVPGLNTEAFFGQGTRLTVV.

The rearrangement uses TRBV19 and TRBJ1-5; maybe TRBD1 (5 bases). The length of the CDR3 is 22 residues. Per germline, CDR1 LNHDA and CDR2 SQIVND (reference sequence). The V and J ends lost 0 bases and 3 bases respectively, with 30 bases between them. In DNA, the CDR3 is TGTGCCAGTAGTATAGACCCTACAAGAGGGCCGACAGAAGGTCCACCCAATCAGCCCCAGCATTTT. The encoded protein is CASSIDPTRGPTEGPPNQPQHF.

The CDR3 region has the DNA TGTGCCAGTAGTTCCCCCCCGGGACAGAGAGATTCACCCCTCCACTTT. It codes for CASSSPPGQRDSPLHF. V usage is TRBV19 and J usage is TRBJ1-6; 7 bases are shared with TRBD1. The junction had 12 bases not matched to a gene; V was cut back by 5 bases and J by 8 bases. The CDR3 totals 16 residues. Germline loops: CDR1 LNHDA, CDR2 SQIVND (reference sequence).

The chain employs TRBV27 and TRBJ1-1; TRBD1 aligns across 9 bases. With V trimmed by 8 bases and J by 2 bases, 9 bases remained unmatched. The CDR3 extends over 15 amino acids. Germline V gene sequence: CDR1 MNHEY, CDR2 SMNVEV (reference sequence). CDR3 protein: CASAVGDRANTEAFF. The CDR3 nucleotides are TGTGCCAGCGCCGTTGGGGACAGGGCCAACACTGAAGCTTTCTTT.

This clone came up a few times. V usage is TRBV6-1 and J usage is TRBJ1-5; 8 nucleotides align to TRBD1. V shed 4 bases, J shed 3 bases, and the junction held 14 bases outside the gene matches. Germline assignment: CDR1 MNHNS and CDR2 SASEGT. This CDR3 has 18 residues. As DNA, the CDR3 is TGTGCCAGCAGTGCCGCGAGGGAGACAGGGGTGATCAATCAGCCCCAGCATTTT. Protein: CASSAARETGVINQPQHF.

The rearrangement links TRBV6-5 to TRBJ1-3, with D hard to call. This CDR3 spans 15 amino acids. Trimming removed 0 bases at V and 0 bases at J, with 6 bases between. Germline lookup yields CDR1 MNHEY and CDR2 SVGAGI. In DNA, the CDR3 is TGTGCCAGCAGTTACTCTCTCCTCTCTGGAAACACCATATATTTT. Translating gives CASSYSLLSGNTIYF.

V is TRBV27 and J is TRBJ1-5, with D possibly matching TRBD1 (5 bases). The V and J ends lost 8 bases and 10 bases respectively, with 30 bases between them. In germline, CDR1 is MNHEY, CDR2 SMNVEV (reference sequence). CDR3 size: 17 residues. For the CDR3, the DNA is TGTGCCAGCCGACGTCAGGGTGGCTTATCCTCTGGGTTACCCCAGCATTTT. Its translation is CASRRQGGLSSGLPQHF.

The chain is built from TRBV6-6 and TRBJ2-1, with 7 bases that match TRBD1. Germline V gene data show CDR1 as MNHNY and CDR2 as SVGAGI (reference sequence). This CDR3 comprises 12 residues. Trimming cost V 11 bases and J 5 bases; bases outside gene matches: 6. In DNA form, the CDR3 reads TGTGCCGTACGACAGGGTAACAATGAGCAGTTCTTC. Protein sequence: CAVRQGNNEQFF.

J is TRBJ1-1 and V is TRBV7-9; D gene uncertain. The CDR3 has 14 residues. Germline CDR1 and CDR2: SEHNR and FQNEAQ (reference sequence). The V end lost 0 bases, the J end lost 1 base, and 6 bases lay between the germline ends. DNA of the CDR3: TGTGCCAGCAGCTTAGCGATCGAGAACACTGAAGCTTTCTTT. As protein: CASSLAIENTEAFF.

This chain connects TRBV24-1 to TRBJ2-3; 9 bases align to TRBD2. In germline, CDR1 is KGHDR, CDR2 SFDVKD. J was trimmed by 0 bases and V by 7 bases; bases with no gene match: 7. The length of the CDR3 is 16 residues. Written as DNA, the CDR3 is TGTGCCACCAGAGGCGGGGGGGGACCTAGCACAGATACGCAGTATTTT. Translated, it gives CATRGGGGPSTDTQYF.

The V and J genes are TRBV13 and TRBJ1-3, with 9 bases fitting TRBD1. After removal of 5 bases from V and 4 bases from J, the junction contained 12 bases not matched to a gene. Germline assignment: CDR1 PRHDT and CDR2 FYEKMQ (reference sequence). There are 17 residues in the CDR3. The CDR3 nucleotides read TGTGCCAGCAGCGGATGGTCCGGGACAGGGTTAGGAAACACCATATATTTT. Its translation is CASSGWSGTGLGNTIYF.

The rearrangement uses TRBV3-1 (or the pseudogene TRBV3-2) and TRBJ2-3; D gene unclear. The CDR3 has 15 amino acids. The germline V and J ends were trimmed by 1 base and 0 bases, with 8 bases remaining between them. CDR1 and CDR2 from the germline V gene are LGHDT and YNNKEL (reference sequence). The CDR3 spells CASSQGGSSTDTQYF. CDR3 DNA: TGTGCCAGCAGCCAAGGAGGCTCTAGCACAGATACGCAGTATTTT.

The chain joins TRBV25-1 to TRBJ1-2; D remains unclear. The V gene lost 3 bases and the J gene lost 8 bases, with 10 bases spanning the gap. Per germline, CDR1 MGHDK and CDR2 SYGVNS. The CDR3 contains 12 residues. CDR3 in amino acids: CASSEGYLGYTF. CDR3 nucleotides: TGTGCCAGCAGTGAGGGGTATTTGGGCTACACCTTC.

Points on this clone: The junction and the germline gene differ at one end; a read error may be behind it. The CDR3 nucleotides are TGTGCCAGCAGTCGTTCCGGACAGGTGATACTTAGCTCCTACGGGCAGTACTTC. Its protein product is CASSRSGQVILSSYGQYF. This chain joins TRBV6-6 and TRBJ2-7; 7 bases map to TRBD1. There are 18 residues in the CDR3. CDR1 and CDR2 from the germline V gene are MNHNY and SVGAGI (reference sequence).

J is TRBJ1-4 and V is TRBV7-3; D not certain. Germline V gene lookup returns CDR1 SGHTA and CDR2 FQGTGA. The CDR3 is 13 residues long. The V end was cut by 7 bases, the J end by 5 bases, with 11 bases between. The CDR3 nucleotides are TGTGCCAGCACCGTAGGCCGAAATGAAAAACTGTTTTTT. This encodes CASTVGRNEKLFF.

The chain joins TRBV14 to TRBJ2-1; 7 positions match TRBD2. V was clipped by 2 bases and J by 7 bases; unmatched bases: 8. The CDR3 is made up of 15 amino acids. Germline values: CDR1 SGHDN, CDR2 FVKESK. The CDR3 region is CASSQFQLGGNEQFF. CDR3 nucleotide sequence: TGTGCCAGCAGCCAATTTCAGCTCGGGGGGAATGAGCAGTTCTTC.

The chain has TRBV7-3 and TRBJ1-2, with no clear D. CDR1 SGHTA and CDR2 FQGTGA come from the germline V gene. The CDR3 has 13 residues. V lost 2 bases and J 4 bases, leaving 8 bases between the germline ends. CDR3 in amino acids: CASSLVSAYGYTF. CDR3 nucleotide sequence: TGTGCCAGCAGCTTAGTCTCGGCCTATGGCTACACCTTC.

This chain joins TRBV20-1 and TRBJ1-2; no firm D call. The CDR3 consists of 10 residues. V was trimmed by 5 bases and J by 4 bases, leaving 5 bases between them. CDR1 and CDR2 (germline): DFQATT, SNEGSKA (reference sequence). CDR3 loop: CSALIYGYTF. CDR3 DNA sequence: TGCAGTGCTCTCATCTATGGCTACACCTTC.

This chain joins TRBV18 and TRBJ1-4; tentatively, D is TRBD1 (5 bases). The V gene lost 2 bases and the J gene lost 5 bases, with 9 bases spanning the gap. The CDR3 sequence is 14 residues long. Per germline, CDR1 KGHSH and CDR2 LQKENI. The CDR3 sequence is CASSPTRQNEKLFF. The DNA of the CDR3 is TGTGCCAGCTCACCAACTAGACAGAATGAAAAACTGTTTTTT. The whole variable domain, filled in from reference TRBV18 and TRBJ1-4, reads NAGVMQNPRHLVRRRGQEARLRCSPMKGHSHVYWYRQLPEEGLKFMVYLQKENIIDESGMPKERFSAEFPKEGPSILRIQQVVRGDSAAYFCASSPTRQNEKLFFGSGTQLSVL.

This clone was seen once. This chain uses TRBV2 with TRBJ1-5; D is possibly TRBD1 (6 bases). From germline, CDR1 is SNHLY and CDR2 FYNNEI. CDR3 length: 16 residues. The V end lost 5 bases, the J end lost 1 base, and 15 bases lay between the germline ends. CDR3 protein: CASSLGTGWSNQPQHF. The CDR3 region has the DNA TGTGCCAGCAGTTTGGGTACAGGGTGGAGCAATCAGCCCCAGCATTTT.

This chain connects TRBV24-1 to TRBJ1-5, with D hard to call. Trimming stripped 4 bases from V and 7 bases from J, with 10 bases between. Germline V gives CDR1 KGHDR, CDR2 SFDVKD. This CDR3 has 13 residues. The chain's CDR3 is CATSDQTTQPQHF. As DNA, the CDR3 is TGTGCCACCAGTGACCAGACGACACAGCCCCAGCATTTT.